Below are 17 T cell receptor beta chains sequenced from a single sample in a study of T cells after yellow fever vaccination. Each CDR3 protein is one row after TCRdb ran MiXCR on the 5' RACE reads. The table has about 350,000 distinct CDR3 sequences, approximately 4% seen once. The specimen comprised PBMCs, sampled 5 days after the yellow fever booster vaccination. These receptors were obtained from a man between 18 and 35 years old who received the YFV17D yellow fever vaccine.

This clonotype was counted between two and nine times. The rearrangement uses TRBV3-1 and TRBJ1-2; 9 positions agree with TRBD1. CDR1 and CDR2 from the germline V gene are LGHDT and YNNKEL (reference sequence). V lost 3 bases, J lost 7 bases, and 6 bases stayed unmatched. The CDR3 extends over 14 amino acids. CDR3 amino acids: CASSQGQGDGGYTF. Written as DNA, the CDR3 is TGTGCCAGCAGCCAGGGACAGGGAGACGGTGGCTACACCTTC. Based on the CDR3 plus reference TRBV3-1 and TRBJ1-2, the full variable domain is DTAVSQTPKYLVTQMGNDKSIKCEQNLGHDTMYWYKQDSKKFLKIMFSYNNKELIINETVPNRFSPKSPDKAHLNLHINSLELGDSAVYFCASSQGQGDGGYTFGSGTRLTVV.

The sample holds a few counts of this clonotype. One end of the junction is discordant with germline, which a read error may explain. The CDR3 spells CASSLTSHDF. CDR3 sequence (DNA): TGTGCCAGCAGCCTCACCTCTCACGACTTC. V gene TRBV6-5 combines with J gene TRBJ2-7; D gene uncertain. The CDR3 has 10 amino acids. CDR1 and CDR2 (germline): MNHEY, SVGAGI.

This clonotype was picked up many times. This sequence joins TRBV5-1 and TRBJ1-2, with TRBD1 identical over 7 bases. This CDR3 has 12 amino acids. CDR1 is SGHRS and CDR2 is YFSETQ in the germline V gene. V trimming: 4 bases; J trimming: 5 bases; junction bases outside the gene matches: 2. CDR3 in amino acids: CASSPGQYGYTF. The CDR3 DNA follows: TGCGCCAGCAGCCCGGGACAGTATGGCTACACCTTC.

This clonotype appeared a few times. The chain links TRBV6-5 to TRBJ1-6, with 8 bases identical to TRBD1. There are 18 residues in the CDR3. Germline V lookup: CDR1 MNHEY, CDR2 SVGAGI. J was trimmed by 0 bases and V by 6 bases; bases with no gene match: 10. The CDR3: CASSGQGSPSSYNSPLHF. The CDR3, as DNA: TGTGCCAGCAGCGGACAGGGATCTCCAAGCTCCTATAATTCACCCCTCCACTTT.

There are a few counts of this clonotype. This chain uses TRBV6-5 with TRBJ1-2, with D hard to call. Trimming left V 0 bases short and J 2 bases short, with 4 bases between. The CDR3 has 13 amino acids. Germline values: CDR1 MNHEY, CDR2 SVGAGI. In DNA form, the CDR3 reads TGTGCCAGCAGTTACTCGAAGAACTATGGCTACACCTTC. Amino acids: CASSYSKNYGYTF.

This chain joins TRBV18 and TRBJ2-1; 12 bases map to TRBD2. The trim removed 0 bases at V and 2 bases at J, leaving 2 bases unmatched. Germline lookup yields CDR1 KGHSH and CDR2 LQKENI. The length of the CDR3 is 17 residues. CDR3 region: CASSPPLAGGAYNEQFF. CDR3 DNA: TGTGCCAGCTCACCACCCCTAGCGGGGGGGGCCTACAATGAGCAGTTCTTC.

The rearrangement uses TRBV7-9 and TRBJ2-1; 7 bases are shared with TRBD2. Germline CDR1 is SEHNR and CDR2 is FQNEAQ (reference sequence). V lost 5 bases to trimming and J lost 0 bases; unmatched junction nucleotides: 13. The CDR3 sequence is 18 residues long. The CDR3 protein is CASSPATRGGTSYNEQFF. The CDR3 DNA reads TGTGCCAGCAGCCCCGCCACTCGGGGAGGGACCTCCTACAATGAGCAGTTCTTC.

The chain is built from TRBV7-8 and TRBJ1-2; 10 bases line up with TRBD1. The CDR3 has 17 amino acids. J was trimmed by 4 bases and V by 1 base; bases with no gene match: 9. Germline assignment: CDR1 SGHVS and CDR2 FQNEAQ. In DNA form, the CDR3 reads TGTGCCAGCAGCTTAGGCCCATCGGGACAGGGGAGCTATGGCTACACCTTC. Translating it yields CASSLGPSGQGSYGYTF.

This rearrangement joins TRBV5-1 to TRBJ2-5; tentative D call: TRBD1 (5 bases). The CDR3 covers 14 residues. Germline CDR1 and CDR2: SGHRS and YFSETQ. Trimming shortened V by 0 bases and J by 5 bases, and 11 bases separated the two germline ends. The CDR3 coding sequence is TGCGCCAGCAGCTTGGTGGGGCTGCGGGAGACCCAGTACTTC. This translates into CASSLVGLRETQYF.

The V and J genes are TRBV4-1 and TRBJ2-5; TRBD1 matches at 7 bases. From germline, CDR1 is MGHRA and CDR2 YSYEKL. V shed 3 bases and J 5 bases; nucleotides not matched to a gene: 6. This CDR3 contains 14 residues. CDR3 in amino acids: CASSHERGLETQYF. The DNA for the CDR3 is TGCGCCAGCAGCCACGAAAGGGGGCTGGAGACCCAGTACTTC.

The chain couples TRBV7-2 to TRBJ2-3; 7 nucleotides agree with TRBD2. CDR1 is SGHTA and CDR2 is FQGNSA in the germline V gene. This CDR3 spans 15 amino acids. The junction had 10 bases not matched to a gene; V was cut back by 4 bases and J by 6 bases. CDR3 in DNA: TGTGCCAGCAGCTCCTCAGGGACTAACCGGGATACGCAGTATTTT. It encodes CASSSSGTNRDTQYF.

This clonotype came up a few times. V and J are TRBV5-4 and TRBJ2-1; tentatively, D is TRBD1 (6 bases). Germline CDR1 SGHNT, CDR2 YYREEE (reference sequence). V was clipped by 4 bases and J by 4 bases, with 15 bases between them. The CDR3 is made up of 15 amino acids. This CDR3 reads CASSVQGGEYNEQFF. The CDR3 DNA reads TGTGCCAGCAGCGTACAGGGTGGTGAGTACAATGAGCAGTTCTTC.

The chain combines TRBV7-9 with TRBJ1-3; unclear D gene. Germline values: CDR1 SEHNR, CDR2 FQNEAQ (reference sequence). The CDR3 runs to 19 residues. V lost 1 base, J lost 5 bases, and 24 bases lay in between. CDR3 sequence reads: CASSLGFFRVPGRRNTIYF. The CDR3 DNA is TGTGCCAGCAGCTTAGGATTCTTTCGTGTTCCTGGGCGCAGAAACACCATATATTTT. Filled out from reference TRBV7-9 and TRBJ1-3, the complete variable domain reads DTGVSQNPRHKITKRGQNVTFRCDPISEHNRLYWYRQTLGQGPEFLTYFQNEAQLEKSRLLSDRFSAERPKGSFSTLEIQRTEQGDSAMYLCASSLGFFRVPGRRNTIYFGEGSWLTVV.

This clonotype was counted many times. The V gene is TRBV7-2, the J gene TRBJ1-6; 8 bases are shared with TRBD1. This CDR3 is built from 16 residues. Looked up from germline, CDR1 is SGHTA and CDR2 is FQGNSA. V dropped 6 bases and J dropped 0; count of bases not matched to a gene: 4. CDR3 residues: CASRGQDVSYNSPLHF. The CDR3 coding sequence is TGTGCCAGCAGGGGACAGGATGTCTCCTATAATTCACCCCTCCACTTT.

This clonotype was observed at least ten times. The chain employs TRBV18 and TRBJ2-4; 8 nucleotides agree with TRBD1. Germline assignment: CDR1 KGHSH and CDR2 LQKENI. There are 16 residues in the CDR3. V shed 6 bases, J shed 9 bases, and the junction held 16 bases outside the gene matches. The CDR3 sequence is CASSPWTGKISGIQYF. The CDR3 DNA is TGTGCCAGCTCGCCCTGGACAGGGAAGATTTCGGGCATTCAGTACTTC.

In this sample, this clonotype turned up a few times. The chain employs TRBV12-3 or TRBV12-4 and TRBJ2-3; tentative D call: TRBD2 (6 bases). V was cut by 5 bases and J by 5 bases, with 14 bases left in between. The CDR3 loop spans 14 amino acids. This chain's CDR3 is CASSPGVRGDTQYF. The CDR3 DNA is TGTGCCAGCAGTCCGGGGGTGAGAGGAGATACGCAGTATTTT.

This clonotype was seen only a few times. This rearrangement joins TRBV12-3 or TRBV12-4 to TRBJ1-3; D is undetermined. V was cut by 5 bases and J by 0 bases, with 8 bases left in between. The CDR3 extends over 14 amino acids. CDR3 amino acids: CASSRLISGNTIYF. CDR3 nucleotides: TGTGCCAGCAGTCGACTGATCTCTGGAAACACCATATATTTT.